This T cell receptor (beta chain) stems from a study of OX40 agonist ivuxolimab in advanced cancers. Looking at the study overall: Prior anti-PD-1, anti-PD-L1 or anti-CTLA-4 therapy did not bar entry, and 30% to 40% had some. Broader study findings: CD8+ T cells were the subset that, on average, had more expanded clones than CD4+. At doses 0.1 to 3.0 mg/kg, CD4+ and CD8+ clones expanded. The study did not work out the antigen specificity of the expanded peripheral T cells.

As concerns this clone: Its antigen is unknown.

The CDR3 runs 13 residues. CDR1 and CDR2 from the germline V gene are LNHNV and YYDKDF (reference sequence). Between the trimmed V and J ends, which lost 0 bases and 0 bases, there was a span of 3 bases. Method: immunoSEQ multiplex PCR; TCRdb's copy keeps in-frame clones and lacks some. The repertoire holds 70,000 to 90,000 clones, with roughly 80% as singletons. The TCR comes from an adult with an advanced solid tumor such as melanoma, head and neck, liver or kidney cancer. The starting material was CD4+ or CD8+ T cells sorted from blood, obtained in a trial of the OX40 agonist ivuxolimab. This chain links TRBV15 with TRBJ2-7; D is ambiguous. Here the CDR3 DNA reads TGTGCCACCAGCAGAGACCCCTCCTACGAGCAGTACTTC. It specifies CATSRDPSYEQYF.